This T cell receptor (beta chain) was sequenced for a study of cytomegalovirus exposure and HLA in healthy donors. This clone was recorded at least ten times. Its antigen is undetermined. Study-wide points: It was reported that the classifier diagnosed cytomegalovirus status with high specificity and sensitivity in both the original and validation cohorts.

Donors had nominal health at sampling but likely had unrecorded immune exposures. This CDR3 is built from 15 residues. CDR1 and CDR2 (germline): ENHRY, SYGVKD. The ends lost 5 bases at V and 0 bases at J; junction bases unmatched: 4. Use of 60 Vbeta and 13 Jbeta primers characterized the PCR. Assay: immunoSEQ multiplex PCR; the TCRdb copy retains only in-frame clones and omits some. The sample yields around 190,000 clones, about 76% seen once. Sequenced input: PBMCs. This chain uses TRBV10-3 with TRBJ1-2; 9 bases are shared with TRBD1. This receptor was obtained from a woman aged 50 to 60 in good health and CMV-seronegative. CDR3 sequence: CAISRQGGTNYGYTF. In DNA form, the CDR3 reads TGTGCCATCAGTAGACAGGGGGGAACTAACTATGGCTACACCTTC.